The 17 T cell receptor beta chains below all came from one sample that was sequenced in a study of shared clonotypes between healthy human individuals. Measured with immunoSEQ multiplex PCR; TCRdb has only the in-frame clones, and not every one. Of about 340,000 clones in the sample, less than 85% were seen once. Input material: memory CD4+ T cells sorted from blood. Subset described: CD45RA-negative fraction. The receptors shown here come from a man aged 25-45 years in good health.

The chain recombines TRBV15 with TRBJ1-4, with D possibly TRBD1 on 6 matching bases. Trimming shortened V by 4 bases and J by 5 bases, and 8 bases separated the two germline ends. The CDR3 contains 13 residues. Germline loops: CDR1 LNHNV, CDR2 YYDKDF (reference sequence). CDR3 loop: CATSKGQNEKLFF. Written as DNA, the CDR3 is TGTGCCACCAGCAAGGGACAAAATGAAAAACTGTTTTTT.

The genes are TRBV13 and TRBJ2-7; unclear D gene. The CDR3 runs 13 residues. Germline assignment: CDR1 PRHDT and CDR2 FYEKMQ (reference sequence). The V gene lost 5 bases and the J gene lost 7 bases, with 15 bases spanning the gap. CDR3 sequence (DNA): TGTGCCAGCAGCCCTCGGCCGGCTGGGGAGCAGTACTTC. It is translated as CASSPRPAGEQYF. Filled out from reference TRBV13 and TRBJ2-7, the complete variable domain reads AAGVIQSPRHLIKEKRETATLKCYPIPRHDTVYWYQQGPGQDPQFLISFYEKMQSDKGSIPDRFSAQQFSDYHSELNMSSLELGDSALYFCASSPRPAGEQYFGPGTRLTVT.

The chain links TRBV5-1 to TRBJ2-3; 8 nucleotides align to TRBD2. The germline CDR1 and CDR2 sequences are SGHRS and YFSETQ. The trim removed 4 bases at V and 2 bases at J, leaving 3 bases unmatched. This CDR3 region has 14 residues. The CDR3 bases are TGCGCCAGCAGCCTAGCGGGCCCCACAGATACGCAGTATTTT. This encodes CASSLAGPTDTQYF.

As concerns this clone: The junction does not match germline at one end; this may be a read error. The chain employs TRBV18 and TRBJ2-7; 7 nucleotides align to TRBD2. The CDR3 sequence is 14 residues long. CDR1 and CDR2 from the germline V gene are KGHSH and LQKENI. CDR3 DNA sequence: TGTGCCAGCTCTGACACCGGGACTACATCGAGGGGAAACTTC. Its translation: CASSDTGTTSRGNF. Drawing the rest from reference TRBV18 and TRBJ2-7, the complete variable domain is NAGVMQNPRHLVRRRGQEARLRCSPMKGHSHVYWYRQLPEEGLKFMVYLQKENIIDESGMPKERFSAEFPKEGPSILRIQQVVRGDSAAYFCASSDTGTTSRGNFGPGTRLTVT.

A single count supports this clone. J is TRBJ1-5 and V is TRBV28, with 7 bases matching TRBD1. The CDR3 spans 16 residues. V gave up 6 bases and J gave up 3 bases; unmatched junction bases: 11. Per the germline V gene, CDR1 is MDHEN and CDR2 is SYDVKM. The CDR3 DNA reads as TGTGCCAGCAGGTCGATGGGGGGACAGATCAATCAGCCCCAGCATTTT. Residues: CASRSMGGQINQPQHF.

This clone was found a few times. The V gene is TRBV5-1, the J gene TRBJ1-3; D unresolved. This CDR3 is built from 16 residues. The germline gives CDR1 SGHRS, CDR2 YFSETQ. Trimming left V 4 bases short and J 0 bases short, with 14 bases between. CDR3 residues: CASSPADTSSGNTIYF. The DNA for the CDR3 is TGCGCCAGCAGCCCCGCAGACACCAGCTCTGGAAACACCATATATTTT.

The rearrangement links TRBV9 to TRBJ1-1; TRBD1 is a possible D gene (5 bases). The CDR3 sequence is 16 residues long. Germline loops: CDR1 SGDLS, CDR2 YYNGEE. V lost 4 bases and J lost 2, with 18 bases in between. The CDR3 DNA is TGTGCCAGCAGCCCAACAGGATGGACACCAAACACTGAAGCTTTCTTT. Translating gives CASSPTGWTPNTEAFF.

CDR3 loop: CASSPRQGLYSGNTIYF. The DNA of the CDR3 is TGTGCCAGCAGCCCTAGACAGGGGCTTTACTCTGGAAACACCATATATTTT. The chain combines TRBV2 with TRBJ1-3; 8 bases align to TRBD1. Germline V CDR1 and CDR2: SNHLY, FYNNEI. The CDR3 contains 17 residues. The J segment lost 0 bases and the V segment lost 6 bases, leaving 10 bases of the junction unmatched.

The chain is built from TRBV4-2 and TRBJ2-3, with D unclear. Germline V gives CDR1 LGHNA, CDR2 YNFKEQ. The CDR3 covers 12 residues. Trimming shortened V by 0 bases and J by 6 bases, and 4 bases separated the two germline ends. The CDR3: CASSQERDTQYF. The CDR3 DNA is TGTGCCAGCAGCCAAGAGAGGGATACGCAGTATTTT.

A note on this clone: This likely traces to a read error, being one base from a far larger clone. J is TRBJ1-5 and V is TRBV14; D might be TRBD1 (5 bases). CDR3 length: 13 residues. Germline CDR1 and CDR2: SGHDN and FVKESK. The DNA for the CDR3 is TGTTCCAGCAGCCATTCAGGGTTGCAGCCCCAGCATTTT. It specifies CSSSHSGLQPQHF. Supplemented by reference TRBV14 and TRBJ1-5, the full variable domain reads EAGVTQFPSHSVIEKGQTVTLRCDPISGHDNLYWYRRVMGKEIKFLLHFVKESKQDESGMPNNRFLAERTGGTYSTLKVQPAELEDSGVYFCSSSHSGLQPQHFGDGTRLSIL.

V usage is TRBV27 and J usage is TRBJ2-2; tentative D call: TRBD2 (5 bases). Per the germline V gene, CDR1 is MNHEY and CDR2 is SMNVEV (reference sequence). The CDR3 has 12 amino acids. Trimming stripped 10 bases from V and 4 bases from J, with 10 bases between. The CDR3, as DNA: TGTGCCACCTCGGGGTTCACCGGGGAGCTGTTTTTT. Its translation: CATSGFTGELFF.

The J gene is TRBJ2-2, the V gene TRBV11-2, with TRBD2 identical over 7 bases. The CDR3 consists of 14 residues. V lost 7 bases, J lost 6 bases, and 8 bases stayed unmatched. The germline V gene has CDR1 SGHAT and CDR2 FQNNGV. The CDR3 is CASTRTSWAGELFF. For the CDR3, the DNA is TGTGCCAGCACCCGGACTAGTTGGGCCGGGGAGCTGTTTTTT.

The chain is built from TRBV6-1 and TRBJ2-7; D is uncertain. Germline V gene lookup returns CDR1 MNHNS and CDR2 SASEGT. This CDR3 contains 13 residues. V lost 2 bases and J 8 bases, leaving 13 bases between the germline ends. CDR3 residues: CASSENAGVKQYF. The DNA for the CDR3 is TGTGCCAGCAGTGAAAATGCTGGGGTCAAGCAGTACTTC.

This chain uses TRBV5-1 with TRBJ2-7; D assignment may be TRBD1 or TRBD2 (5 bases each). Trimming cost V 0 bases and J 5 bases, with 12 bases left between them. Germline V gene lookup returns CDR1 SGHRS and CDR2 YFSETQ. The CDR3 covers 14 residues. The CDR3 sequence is CASSLGPTGHEQYF. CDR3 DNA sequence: TGCGCCAGCAGCTTGGGGCCTACGGGGCACGAGCAGTACTTC.

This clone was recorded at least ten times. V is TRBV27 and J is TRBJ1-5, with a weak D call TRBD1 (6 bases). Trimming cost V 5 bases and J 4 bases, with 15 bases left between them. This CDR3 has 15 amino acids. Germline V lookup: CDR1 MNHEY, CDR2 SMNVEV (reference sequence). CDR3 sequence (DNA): TGTGCCAGCAGTCCCCCTTGGGGGGCAAATCAGCCCCAGCATTTT. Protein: CASSPPWGANQPQHF.

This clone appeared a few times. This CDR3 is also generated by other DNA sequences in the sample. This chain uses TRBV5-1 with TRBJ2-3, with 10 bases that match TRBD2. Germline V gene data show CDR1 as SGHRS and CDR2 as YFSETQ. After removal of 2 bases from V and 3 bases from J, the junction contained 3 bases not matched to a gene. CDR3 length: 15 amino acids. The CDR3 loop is CASSFLAGVTDTQYF. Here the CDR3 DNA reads TGCGCCAGCAGCTTCCTAGCGGGAGTAACAGATACGCAGTATTTT.

This CDR3 reads CASKFEAGPYNEQFF. CDR3 nucleotides: TGTGCCAGCAAGTTTGAAGCGGGACCCTACAATGAGCAGTTCTTC. This rearrangement joins TRBV2 to TRBJ2-1, with TRBD2 identical over 7 bases. Germline V gene data show CDR1 as SNHLY and CDR2 as FYNNEI. V was clipped by 7 bases and J by 2 bases; unmatched bases: 8. This CDR3 spans 15 amino acids.